Presented here are 8 T cell receptor beta chains from one specimen sequenced in a study of radiation and T cells in renal cell carcinoma. Sequencing used immunoSEQ multiplex PCR; TCRdb keeps in-frame clones, though not all of them. The sample consists of 120,000 or so clones, around 81% of them appearing once. Time point denoted: blood 2 weeks post-SBRT. Treatment indicated: 15 Gy SBRT to primary tumor, nephrectomy 4 weeks later. The specimen was blood, collected from a patient whose treatment included radiotherapy and nephrectomy. The receptors come from a man aged 50 to 59 with renal cell carcinoma.

CDR3 residues: CASSVSGTGANEQYF. CDR3 DNA sequence: TGTGCCAGCAGCGTGTCAGGGACAGGGGCAAACGAGCAGTACTTC. The rearrangement uses TRBV9 and TRBJ2-7; TRBD1 matches 10 bases. Germline-derived CDR1 and CDR2 are SGDLS and YYNGEE. The CDR3 sequence is 15 residues long. Unmatched junction bases numbered 7, after V lost 2 bases and J lost 5 bases.

This chain uses TRBV7-9 with TRBJ1-4; the D gene is possibly TRBD1 (6 bases). Between the trimmed V and J ends, which lost 5 bases and 4 bases, there was a span of 17 bases. The CDR3 extends over 16 amino acids. Germline V gives CDR1 SEHNR, CDR2 FQNEAQ (reference sequence). CDR3 in amino acids: CASSNRRGAHNEKLFF. Here the CDR3 DNA reads TGTGCCAGCAGCAATAGACGGGGGGCGCATAATGAAAAACTGTTTTTT.

The chain combines TRBV4-3 with TRBJ1-4; D might be TRBD1 (5 bases). Trimming shortened V by 1 base and J by 4 bases, and 10 bases separated the two germline ends. CDR1 is LGHNA and CDR2 is YSLEER in the germline V gene. CDR3 length: 15 residues. In DNA form, the CDR3 reads TGCGCCAGCAGCCAAGCCCGGACAATTAATGAAAAACTGTTTTTT. Translating gives CASSQARTINEKLFF.

The gene calls are TRBV2 and TRBJ1-2; 9 nucleotides align to TRBD1. Trimming took 5 bases from V and 6 from J; bases not matched to a gene: 7. The CDR3 spans 14 residues. Germline CDR1 is SNHLY and CDR2 is FYNNEI. CDR3 DNA: TGTGCCAGCAGTCTCCTGGACAGGGGTCATGGCTACACCTTC. Its protein is CASSLLDRGHGYTF. The whole variable domain, filled in from reference TRBV2 and TRBJ1-2, reads EPEVTQTPSHQVTQMGQEVILRCVPISNHLYFYWYRQILGQKVEFLVSFYNNEISEKSEIFDDQFSVERPDGSNFTLKIRSTKLEDSAMYFCASSLLDRGHGYTFGSGTRLTVV.

This clone has a handful of counts. The J gene is TRBJ2-2, the V gene TRBV2; no clear D gene. Germline V gene data show CDR1 as SNHLY and CDR2 as FYNNEI. This CDR3 is 15 amino acids long. Trimming removed 2 bases at V and 7 bases at J, with 14 bases between. CDR3 in amino acids: CASSEHESSLGELFF. As DNA, the CDR3 is TGTGCCAGCAGTGAACACGAAAGCTCCCTCGGGGAGCTGTTTTTT.

The chain has TRBV5-4 and TRBJ2-1; 10 bases align to TRBD2. The CDR3 totals 15 residues. The germline V gene encodes CDR1 SGHNT and CDR2 YYREEE (reference sequence). V trimming: 0 bases; J trimming: 9 bases; junction bases outside the gene matches: 6. The CDR3 protein is CASSLGASGRSEQFF. CDR3 bases: TGTGCCAGCAGCTTGGGGGCTAGCGGGAGAAGTGAGCAGTTCTTC.

The chain links TRBV10-3 to TRBJ2-7; no definite D call. Germline V CDR1 and CDR2: ENHRY, SYGVKD. The CDR3 has 14 residues. V lost 2 bases and J 2 bases, leaving 10 bases between the germline ends. Here the CDR3 DNA reads TGTGCCATCAGTGAGCCCGACACCCCCTACGAGCAGTACTTC. It is translated as CAISEPDTPYEQYF.

J is TRBJ1-2 and V is TRBV11-2; no definite D call. Germline-derived CDR1 and CDR2 are SGHAT and FQNNGV. The CDR3 runs 12 residues. The germline V and J ends were trimmed by 4 bases and 3 bases, with 6 bases remaining between them. The CDR3 here is CASSSLDYGYTF. CDR3 sequence (DNA): TGTGCCAGCAGCTCGCTTGACTATGGCTACACCTTC.